Following are 23 T cell receptor beta chains from one sample sequenced in a study of T cells in tuberculosis. Using immunoSEQ multiplex PCR, the repertoire was profiled, and TCRdb retains in-frame clones only, with some absent. The sample shows 25,000 to 35,000 clones, approximately 85% of them seen only once. The time point was: new active TB diagnosis, blood taken before or within 7 days of starting treatment. Sequenced here: PBMCs, sampled at tuberculosis diagnosis. Receptor source: an adult with tuberculosis.

The rearrangement links TRBV11-3 to TRBJ1-1; no definite D call. Trimming pared 0 bases from V and 7 bases from J, leaving 9 bases between. Germline V gives CDR1 SGHNT, CDR2 YENEEA. This CDR3 is 13 amino acids long. CDR3 in DNA: TGTGCCAGCAGCTTAGAGGCAACTAGTGAAGCTTTCTTT. Protein sequence: CASSLEATSEAFF.

The J gene is TRBJ2-3, the V gene TRBV6-5, with 10 bases matching TRBD2. Germline CDR1 MNHEY, CDR2 SVGAGI. There are 14 residues in the CDR3. J was trimmed by 4 bases and V by 4 bases; bases with no gene match: 2. DNA for the CDR3: TGTGCCAGCAGTTCTAGCGGGGGTGCAGATACGCAGTATTTT. The encoded protein is CASSSSGGADTQYF.

The rearrangement uses TRBV4-1 and TRBJ1-1; unclear D gene. Germline V gene sequence: CDR1 MGHRA, CDR2 YSYEKL. The CDR3 is 11 amino acids. V lost 3 bases and J lost 7, with 6 bases in between. The CDR3 nucleotides are TGCGCCAGCAGCCAGGCCAGTGAAGCTTTCTTT. This sequence encodes CASSQASEAFF.

This chain connects TRBV6-6 to TRBJ2-2, with 9 bases fitting TRBD1. The CDR3 totals 16 residues. The germline gives CDR1 MNHNY, CDR2 SVGAGI (reference sequence). The V segment lost 5 bases and the J segment 1 base; nucleotides outside the gene matches: 5. CDR3 sequence (DNA): TGTGCCAGCAGTCCCCCGGGACAGGGGAACACCGGGGAGCTGTTTTTT. It specifies CASSPPGQGNTGELFF.

The V and J genes are TRBV18 and TRBJ2-6; D not resolved. CDR1 is KGHSH, CDR2 LQKENI, per germline. The CDR3 length is 18 residues. V shed 1 base and J shed 4 bases, with 17 bases lying between them. The CDR3 region is CASSPRVAQPSGANVLTF. In nucleotides, the CDR3 is TGTGCCAGCTCACCACGCGTCGCACAGCCATCCGGGGCCAACGTCCTGACTTTC.

The V gene is TRBV9, the J gene TRBJ1-2; D is undetermined. Germline CDR1 reads SGDLS; CDR2 reads YYNGEE. This CDR3 is 14 amino acids long. V lost 3 bases, J lost 8 bases, and 17 bases lay in between. As DNA, the CDR3 is TGTGCCAGCAGCGCCGAGTCTGGTGCGCGAGGCTACACCTTC. Translation: CASSAESGARGYTF.

The gene calls are TRBV5-1 and TRBJ2-1, with 7 bases lining up with TRBD1. CDR1 is SGHRS, CDR2 YFSETQ, per germline. Unmatched junction bases numbered 5, after V lost 3 bases and J lost 5 bases. The CDR3 is 14 amino acids. CDR3: CASSWLQGDNEQFF. The DNA for the CDR3 is TGCGCCAGCAGCTGGCTGCAGGGGGACAATGAGCAGTTCTTC.

The V and J genes are TRBV28 and TRBJ2-3; D ambiguous. This CDR3 contains 16 residues. Trimming shortened V by 8 bases and J by 4 bases, and 22 bases separated the two germline ends. Germline V gene lookup returns CDR1 MDHEN and CDR2 SYDVKM. In DNA form, the CDR3 reads TGTGCCAGCGTCGAGAGGCCACCTCCTCCCCCAGATACGCAGTATTTT. Its protein product is CASVERPPPPPDTQYF.

The chain joins TRBV30 to TRBJ2-7; maybe TRBD2 (6 bases). The V gene's germline CDR1 is GTSNPN and CDR2 SVGIG (reference sequence). This CDR3 comprises 13 residues. V dropped 2 bases and J dropped 2 bases, with 10 bases sitting between them. As DNA, the CDR3 is TGTGCCTGGAGTTCGGGACTGACCTACGAGCAGTACTTC. Protein sequence: CAWSSGLTYEQYF.

A few counts support this clone. The chain employs TRBV11-2 and TRBJ2-2, with D perhaps matching TRBD2 (6 bases). The CDR3 is made up of 14 amino acids. Trimming pared 3 bases from V and 7 bases from J, leaving 12 bases between. Germline loops: CDR1 SGHAT, CDR2 FQNNGV. CDR3 DNA sequence: TGTGCCAGCAGCTTTAACGGGGGTGTCGGGGAGCTGTTTTTT. As protein: CASSFNGGVGELFF.

The gene calls are TRBV19 and TRBJ1-4; no reliable D call. The germline gives CDR1 LNHDA, CDR2 SQIVND (reference sequence). The CDR3 spans 13 residues. V lost 7 bases, J lost 7 bases, and 13 bases lay in between. CDR3 protein: CASTRRQGEKLFF. DNA for the CDR3: TGTGCCAGTACGCGACGACAAGGTGAAAAACTGTTTTTT.

V gene TRBV19 combines with J gene TRBJ1-1; 10 bases are shared with TRBD1. CDR1 is LNHDA, CDR2 SQIVND, per germline (reference sequence). Trimming took 2 bases from V and 1 from J; bases not matched to a gene: 7. The CDR3 has 17 amino acids. CDR3: CASSIWWTGGENTEAFF. The CDR3 coding sequence is TGTGCCAGTAGTATATGGTGGACAGGGGGGGAGAACACTGAAGCTTTCTTT.

The genes are TRBV7-3 and TRBJ2-3; no clear D gene. Per the germline V gene, CDR1 is SGHTA and CDR2 is FQGTGA. There are 14 residues in the CDR3. Trimming pared 5 bases from V and 0 bases from J, leaving 9 bases between. In DNA form, the CDR3 reads TGTGCCAGCAGCCTCGTAGCTAGCACAGATACGCAGTATTTT. Its protein is CASSLVASTDTQYF. Full variable domain (missing parts from reference TRBV7-3 and TRBJ2-3): GAGVSQTPSNKVTEKGKYVELRCDPISGHTALYWYRQSLGQGPEFLIYFQGTGAADDSGLPNDRFFAVRPEGSVSTLKIQRTERGDSAVYLCASSLVASTDTQYFGPGTRLTVL.

The chain couples TRBV19 to TRBJ1-6; D is perhaps TRBD1 (6 bases). Germline-derived CDR1 and CDR2 are LNHDA and SQIVND (reference sequence). The CDR3 contains 15 residues. V was cut by 3 bases and J by 4 bases, with 10 bases left in between. CDR3 nucleotides: TGTGCCAGTAGTATCCGACAGGTTTATAATTCACCCCTCCACTTT. Its protein is CASSIRQVYNSPLHF. Based on the CDR3 plus reference TRBV19 and TRBJ1-6, the full variable domain is DGGITQSPKYLFRKEGQNVTLSCEQNLNHDAMYWYRQDPGQGLRLIYYSQIVNDFQKGDIAEGYSVSREKKESFPLTVTSAQKNPTAFYLCASSIRQVYNSPLHFGNGTRLTVT.

This clone came up once. The CDR3 here is CASSKSTETQYF. DNA of the CDR3: TGTGCCAGCAGTAAAAGCACGGAGACCCAGTACTTC. The V call is TRBV6-1, the J call TRBJ2-5; no firm D call. Germline V gene data show CDR1 as MNHNS and CDR2 as SASEGT. Trimming removed 5 bases at V and 5 bases at J, with 9 bases between. CDR3 size: 12 residues.

The CDR3 loop is CASSRGQGYEQYF. CDR3 in DNA: TGTGCCAGCAGCCGAGGACAGGGCTACGAGCAGTACTTC. The chain links TRBV11-3 to TRBJ2-7; TRBD1 matches 8 bases. This CDR3 has 13 residues. Trimming at V came to 5 bases and at J to 3 bases, leaving 3 bases not matched to a gene. CDR1 and CDR2 from the germline V gene are SGHNT and YENEEA.

This chain uses TRBV6-1 with TRBJ2-1, with D tentatively TRBD1 (5 bases). This CDR3 comprises 14 residues. Germline V CDR1 and CDR2: MNHNS, SASEGT. Trimming removed 2 bases at V and 4 bases at J, with 9 bases between. The CDR3 bases are TGTGCCAGCAGTGAAAACCAGGGATACAATGAGCAGTTCTTC. Amino acid sequence: CASSENQGYNEQFF.

The chain employs TRBV19 and TRBJ1-3; perhaps TRBD1 as D (5 bases). CDR1 LNHDA and CDR2 SQIVND come from the germline V gene (reference sequence). The CDR3 spans 14 residues. V lost 3 bases and J 0 bases, leaving 6 bases between the germline ends. CDR3: CASSMGGSGNTIYF. CDR3 DNA: TGTGCCAGTAGTATGGGGGGCTCTGGAAACACCATATATTTT.

This sequence joins TRBV15 and TRBJ1-5; 10 nucleotides agree with TRBD1. The CDR3 has 20 residues. From germline, CDR1 is LNHNV and CDR2 YYDKDF (reference sequence). The J segment lost 0 bases and the V segment lost 5 bases, leaving 16 bases of the junction unmatched. The DNA for the CDR3 is TGTGCCACCAGCCGCTCCGGATGGGGACAGGGGATTTATAGCAATCAGCCCCAGCATTTT. This translates into CATSRSGWGQGIYSNQPQHF.

This clone was detected only a few times. The gene calls are TRBV9 and TRBJ2-2; D not certain. Germline lookup yields CDR1 SGDLS and CDR2 YYNGEE. The CDR3 length is 14 residues. V dropped 7 bases and J dropped 2 bases, with 12 bases sitting between them. The CDR3 DNA follows: TGTGCCAGCTGCGCTTGGGCCAACACCGGGGAGCTGTTTTTT. It translates to CASCAWANTGELFF.

This chain connects TRBV27 to TRBJ1-2, with 9 bases aligning to TRBD1. CDR1 MNHEY and CDR2 SMNVEV come from the germline V gene (reference sequence). CDR3 length: 14 residues. The V and J ends lost 6 bases and 4 bases, in that order; junction bases with no gene match: 6. The CDR3 loop reads CASSIQGAGYGYTF. CDR3 sequence (DNA): TGTGCCAGCAGCATACAGGGGGCGGGCTATGGCTACACCTTC.

The chain recombines TRBV6-5 with TRBJ1-1; 10 bases line up with TRBD1. The CDR3 is 14 amino acids. With 5 bases clipped from V and 7 bases from J, the junction kept 7 bases outside the gene matches. CDR1 and CDR2 (germline): MNHEY, SVGAGI. In nucleotides, the CDR3 is TGTGCCAGCAGTCAGGACAGGGGGACCCATGAAGCTTTCTTT. Translating gives CASSQDRGTHEAFF.

The table lists this clone with a few counts. The chain recombines TRBV19 with TRBJ2-2; 11 bases line up with TRBD1. Germline values: CDR1 LNHDA, CDR2 SQIVND (reference sequence). This CDR3 comprises 16 residues. Unmatched junction bases numbered 5, after V lost 3 bases and J lost 5 bases. CDR3 region: CASSIGQGAGTGELFF. The CDR3 DNA is TGTGCCAGTAGTATCGGACAGGGGGCCGGTACCGGGGAGCTGTTTTTT.